This TCR beta chain was obtained from a study of blood T cell repertoires in COVID-19. Looking at the study overall: In each case, the material was cDNA or gDNA derived from T cells, B-cell-depleted T cells, or PBMCs.

The CDR3 extends over 15 amino acids. Looked up from germline, CDR1 is MNHEY and CDR2 is SVGAGI. V shed 6 bases and J 3 bases; nucleotides not matched to a gene: 5. Individuals aged about 18 to 89 years were recruited from roughly 22 US areas. Cohort 3 donors were reported recovered after two negative PCRs, clearance, or symptom resolution. Authors' processing steps: Estimation of nucleated cell counts relied on the amplification of reference gene primers. The data were produced by immunoSEQ multiplex PCR, yet TCRdb's version contains in-frame clones alone and is incomplete. The DNA gave D and trimming, while V, J and clone size come from that table. The table has about 310,000 clones, nearly 90% seen once.

The gene calls are TRBV6-5 and TRBJ1-1; TRBD1 agrees at 12 bases. The receptor's source is a woman in her twenties or thirties who had recovered from COVID-19. Sequencing used PBMCs or T cells enriched from blood (not recorded which). This CDR3 reads CASRPGQGAYTEAFF. The CDR3 nucleotides read TGTGCCAGCAGGCCGGGACAGGGGGCTTACACTGAAGCTTTCTTT.